Listed here are 18 T cell receptor beta chains from one sample, sequenced in a study of early T cells in non-severe SARS-CoV-2 infection. Each CDR3 protein is one row after TCRdb ran MiXCR on the 5' RACE reads. The sample includes around 40,000 distinct CDR3 sequences, 4.5% to 7.5% seen only once; the top ten take approximately 4.6%. Material for sequencing was whole blood. The receptors stem from an adult who was a healthcare worker with PCR-confirmed SARS-CoV-2 infection or an uninfected control (not recorded which).

The chain employs TRBV6-1 and TRBJ2-3; D remains ambiguous. The CDR3 runs to 15 residues. V shed 3 bases and J shed 0 bases, with 10 bases lying between them. The V gene's germline CDR1 is MNHNS and CDR2 SASEGT. Here the CDR3 reads CASSDPRVSTDTQYF. The CDR3 DNA is TGTGCCAGCAGTGATCCCCGCGTGAGCACAGATACGCAGTATTTT.

At least ten counts were recorded for this clonotype. The chain couples TRBV5-1 to TRBJ2-1; 8 positions agree with TRBD2. Unmatched junction bases numbered 9, after V lost 4 bases and J lost 3 bases. CDR3 length equals 16 residues. The germline gives CDR1 SGHRS, CDR2 YFSETQ. The CDR3 DNA sequence: TGCGCCAGCAGCACGAGGCTAGCGGGCCTCTACAATGAGCAGTTCTTC. This codes for CASSTRLAGLYNEQFF.

The genes are TRBV12-3 or TRBV12-4 and TRBJ1-4; D gene uncertain. The ends were cut back, 3 bases at V and 8 bases at J, with 7 bases in the middle. CDR3 length equals 12 residues. The CDR3 sequence: CASSFSYEKLFF. CDR3 DNA: TGTGCCAGCAGTTTTTCATACGAAAAACTGTTTTTT.

This clonotype was seen many times. This chain joins TRBV20-1 and TRBJ2-5, with D unclear. Germline V lookup: CDR1 DFQATT, CDR2 SNEGSKA (reference sequence). CDR3 length: 12 residues. V shed 6 bases and J shed 7 bases, with 15 bases lying between them. This chain's CDR3 is CSAVGGVRTQYF. The CDR3 bases are TGCAGTGCGGTTGGTGGTGTTAGGACCCAGTACTTC.

This clonotype was detected a few times. The CDR3 reads CATPAQRGQETQYF. The CDR3 DNA sequence: TGTGCAACTCCCGCCCAGCGGGGTCAAGAGACCCAGTACTTC. The genes are TRBV12-2 and TRBJ2-5; the D call of TRBD2 is as the table states it, not checked on the DNA. TRBV12-2 is designated a pseudogene. CDR3 length equals 14 residues.

By share of the sample, this clonotype is medium-sized. The CDR3 here is CSVLSSGRFYEQYF. The CDR3 bases are TGCAGTGTCCTTAGCAGCGGGAGATTCTACGAGCAGTACTTC. This chain joins TRBV20-1 and TRBJ2-7, with 8 bases matching TRBD2. CDR3 length: 14 amino acids. Losses at the gene ends were 7 bases for V and 3 bases for J; bases not matched to a gene: 11. The germline V gene encodes CDR1 DFQATT and CDR2 SNEGSKA (reference sequence).

This clonotype was picked up a small number of times. V is TRBV7-2 and J is TRBJ2-4; 7 bases are a match to TRBD1. CDR1 is SGHTA and CDR2 is FQGNSA in the germline V gene. This CDR3 has 16 amino acids. Trimming took 1 base from V and 5 from J; bases not matched to a gene: 8. The DNA for the CDR3 is TGTGCCAGCAGCTTAGTGGGGGTAGGGGGCGAAAACATTCAGTACTTC. Amino acids: CASSLVGVGGENIQYF.

This clonotype was counted ten times or more. This chain links TRBV6-1 with TRBJ2-5, with 10 bases that match TRBD2. Germline V gene data show CDR1 as MNHNS and CDR2 as SASEGT. CDR3 length: 15 amino acids. After removal of 2 bases from V and 2 bases from J, the junction contained 2 bases not matched to a gene. CDR3 DNA: TGTGCCAGCAGTGAAATAGCGGGAGGACAAGAGACCCAGTACTTC. Its protein is CASSEIAGGQETQYF.

This clonotype came up a few times. The V gene is TRBV11-3, the J gene TRBJ1-1; D ambiguous. CDR3 length: 13 amino acids. The V and J ends lost 6 bases and 1 base respectively, with 9 bases between them. CDR1 and CDR2 (germline): SGHNT, YENEEA. As DNA, the CDR3 is TGTGCCAGCAGTTTCACGGGGAACACTGAAGCTTTCTTT. Translated: CASSFTGNTEAFF.

The J gene is TRBJ2-5, the V gene TRBV20-1; D possibly matches TRBD1 or TRBD2 (5 bases each). The CDR3 has 14 residues. Trimming left V 0 bases short and J 3 bases short, with 11 bases between. Germline V gene lookup returns CDR1 DFQATT and CDR2 SNEGSKA (reference sequence). CDR3 residues: CSARDPLGEETQYF. The CDR3, as DNA: TGCAGTGCTAGAGATCCACTGGGGGAAGAGACCCAGTACTTC.

The sample holds a few counts of this clonotype. This sequence joins TRBV7-8 and TRBJ2-1; the D is unclear. This CDR3 is built from 14 residues. V was clipped by 3 bases and J by 2 bases, with 8 bases between them. The germline CDR1 and CDR2 sequences are SGHVS and FQNEAQ. The CDR3: CASSFYLTYNEQFF. The CDR3 DNA sequence: TGTGCCAGCAGCTTCTATTTAACCTACAATGAGCAGTTCTTC.

The table lists this clonotype with many counts. The chain employs TRBV11-2 and TRBJ2-1; D is ambiguous. The CDR3 is 14 amino acids. Trimming pared 8 bases from V and 0 bases from J, leaving 11 bases between. The germline CDR1 and CDR2 sequences are SGHAT and FQNNGV. CDR3 sequence: CASETSSSYNEQFF. CDR3 coding DNA: TGTGCCAGCGAGACTTCTAGCTCCTACAATGAGCAGTTCTTC.

This clonotype was counted many times. The chain couples TRBV24-1 to TRBJ2-5; D is ambiguous. Trimming stripped 4 bases from V and 4 bases from J, with 12 bases between. Germline V CDR1 and CDR2: KGHDR, SFDVKD. This CDR3 comprises 14 residues. This CDR3 is CATSDFPESETQYF. In DNA, the CDR3 is TGTGCCACCAGTGACTTCCCGGAGTCAGAGACCCAGTACTTC.

This clonotype was detected many times. The V call is TRBV6-4, the J call TRBJ2-1; TRBD1 matches at 7 bases. The CDR3 consists of 16 residues. Germline V CDR1 and CDR2: MRHNA, SNTAGT. V was clipped by 0 bases and J by 9 bases; unmatched bases: 11. The DNA of the CDR3 is TGTGCCAGCAGTGACTCCGATAGGGGGCTGTTCAGTGAGCAGTTCTTC. This translates into CASSDSDRGLFSEQFF.

This clonotype was counted between two and nine times. The chain joins TRBV18 to TRBJ1-1; weak D call: TRBD1 (6 bases). The V end lost 4 bases, the J end lost 11 bases, and 17 bases lay between the germline ends. The CDR3 length is 13 residues. Germline-derived CDR1 and CDR2 are KGHSH and LQKENI. The DNA for the CDR3 is TGTGCCAGCTCACAGGAGGACAGCCTAGGGGCTTTCTTT. Protein product: CASSQEDSLGAFF. The whole variable domain, filled in from reference TRBV18 and TRBJ1-1, reads NAGVMQNPRHLVRRRGQEARLRCSPMKGHSHVYWYRQLPEEGLKFMVYLQKENIIDESGMPKERFSAEFPKEGPSILRIQQVVRGDSAAYFCASSQEDSLGAFFGQGTRLTVV.

The sample holds a few counts of this clonotype. J is TRBJ1-3 and V is TRBV5-5, with D perhaps matching TRBD1 (5 bases). Germline CDR1 and CDR2: SGHKS and YYEKEE (reference sequence). The CDR3 has 15 amino acids. V dropped 0 bases and J dropped 2 bases, with 9 bases sitting between them. CDR3 amino acids: CASSLGGFTGNTIYF. In DNA form, the CDR3 reads TGTGCCAGCAGCTTGGGGGGGTTTACTGGAAACACCATATATTTT.

The table lists this clonotype with many counts. This chain links TRBV19 with TRBJ2-7, with TRBD1 matching 8 bases. The ends lost 3 bases at V and 5 bases at J; junction bases unmatched: 3. The V gene's germline CDR1 is LNHDA and CDR2 SQIVND (reference sequence). There are 13 residues in the CDR3. The CDR3 DNA follows: TGTGCCAGTAGTATGGCAGGGGGCGACGAGCAGTACTTC. Translation: CASSMAGGDEQYF.

The chain links TRBV12-3 or TRBV12-4 to TRBJ1-6; D unresolved. V was pared by 4 bases and J by 14 bases, with 9 bases between. This CDR3 contains 11 residues. The CDR3 sequence: CASSSRATLHF. Here the CDR3 DNA reads TGTGCCAGCAGTTCCAGAGCAACCCTCCACTTT.